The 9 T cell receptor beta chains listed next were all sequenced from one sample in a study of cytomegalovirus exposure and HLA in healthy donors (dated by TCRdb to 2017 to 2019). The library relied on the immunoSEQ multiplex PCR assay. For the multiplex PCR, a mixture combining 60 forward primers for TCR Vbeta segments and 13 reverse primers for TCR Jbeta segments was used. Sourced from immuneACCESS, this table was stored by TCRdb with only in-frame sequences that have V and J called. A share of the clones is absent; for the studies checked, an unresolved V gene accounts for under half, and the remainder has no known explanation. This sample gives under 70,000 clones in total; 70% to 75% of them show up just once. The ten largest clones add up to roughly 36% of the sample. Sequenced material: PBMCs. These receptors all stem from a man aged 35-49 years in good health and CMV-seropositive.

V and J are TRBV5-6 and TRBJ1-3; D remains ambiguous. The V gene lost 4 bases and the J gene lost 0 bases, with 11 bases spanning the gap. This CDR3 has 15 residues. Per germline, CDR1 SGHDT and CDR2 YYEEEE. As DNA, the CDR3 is TGTGCCAGCAGCCCAGGCGCCTTCTCTGGAAACACCATATATTTT. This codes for CASSPGAFSGNTIYF.

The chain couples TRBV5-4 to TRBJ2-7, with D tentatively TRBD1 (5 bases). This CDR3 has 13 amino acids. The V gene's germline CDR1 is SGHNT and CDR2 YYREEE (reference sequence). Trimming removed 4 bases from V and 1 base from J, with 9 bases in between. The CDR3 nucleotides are TGTGCCAGCAGCGTGACAGAGTCCTACGAGCAGTACTTC. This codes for CASSVTESYEQYF.

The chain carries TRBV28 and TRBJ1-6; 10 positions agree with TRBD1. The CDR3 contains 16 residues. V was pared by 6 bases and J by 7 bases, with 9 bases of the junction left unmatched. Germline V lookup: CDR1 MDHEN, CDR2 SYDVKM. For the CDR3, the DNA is TGTGCCAGCAGGCAACGGACAGGGGGACCGAATTCACCCCTCCACTTT. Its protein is CASRQRTGGPNSPLHF.

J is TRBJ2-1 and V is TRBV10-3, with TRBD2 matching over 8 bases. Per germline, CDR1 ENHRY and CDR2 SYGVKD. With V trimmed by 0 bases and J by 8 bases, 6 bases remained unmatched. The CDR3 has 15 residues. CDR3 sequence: CAISESAGGTDEQFF. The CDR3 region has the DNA TGTGCCATCAGTGAGTCCGCGGGGGGCACAGATGAGCAGTTCTTC.

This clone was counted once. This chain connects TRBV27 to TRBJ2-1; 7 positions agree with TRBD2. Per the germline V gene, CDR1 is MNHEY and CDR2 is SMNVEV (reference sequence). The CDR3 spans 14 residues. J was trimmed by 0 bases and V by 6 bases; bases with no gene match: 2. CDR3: CASSGGSSYNEQFF. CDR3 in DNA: TGTGCCAGCAGCGGGGGGAGCTCCTACAATGAGCAGTTCTTC.

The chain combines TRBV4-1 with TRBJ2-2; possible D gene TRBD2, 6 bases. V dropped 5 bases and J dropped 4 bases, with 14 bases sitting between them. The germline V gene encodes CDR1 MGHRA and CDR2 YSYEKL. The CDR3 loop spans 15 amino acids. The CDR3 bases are TGCGCCAGCAGCGTACGACTAGATGGCACCGGGGAGCTGTTTTTT. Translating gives CASSVRLDGTGELFF.

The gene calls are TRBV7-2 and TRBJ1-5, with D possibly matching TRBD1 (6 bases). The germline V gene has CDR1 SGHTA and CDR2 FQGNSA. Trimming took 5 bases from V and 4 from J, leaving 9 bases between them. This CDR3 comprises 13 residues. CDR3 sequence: CASSPDRNQPQHF. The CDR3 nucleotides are TGTGCCAGCAGCCCCGACAGGAATCAGCCCCAGCATTTT.

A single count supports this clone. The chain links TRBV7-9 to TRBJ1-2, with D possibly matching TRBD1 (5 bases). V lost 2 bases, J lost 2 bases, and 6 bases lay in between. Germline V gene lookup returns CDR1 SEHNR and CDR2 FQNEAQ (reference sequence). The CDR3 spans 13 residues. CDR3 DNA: TGTGCCAGCAGCTTACCAGGGAACTATGGCTACACCTTC. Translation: CASSLPGNYGYTF.

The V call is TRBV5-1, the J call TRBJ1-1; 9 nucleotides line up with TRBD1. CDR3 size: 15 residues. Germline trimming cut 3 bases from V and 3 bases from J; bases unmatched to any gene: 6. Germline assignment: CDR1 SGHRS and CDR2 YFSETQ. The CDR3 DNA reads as TGCGCCAGCAGCTGGGGGACAGGGTTGGACACTGAAGCTTTCTTT. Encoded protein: CASSWGTGLDTEAFF.